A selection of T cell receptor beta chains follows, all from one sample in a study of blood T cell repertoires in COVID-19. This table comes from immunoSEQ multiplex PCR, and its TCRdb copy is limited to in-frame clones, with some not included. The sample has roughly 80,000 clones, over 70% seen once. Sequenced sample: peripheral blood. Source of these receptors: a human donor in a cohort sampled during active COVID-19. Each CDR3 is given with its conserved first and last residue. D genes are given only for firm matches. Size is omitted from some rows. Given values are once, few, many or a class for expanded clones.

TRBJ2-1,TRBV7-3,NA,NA,TGTGCCAGCAGCCCACAACTTACAGGGCCGTATGAGCAGTTCTTC,CASSPQLTGPYEQFF
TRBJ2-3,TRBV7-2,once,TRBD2,TGTGCCAGCAGCCGGCGGGAGTCAGATACGCAGTATTTT,CASSRRESDTQYF
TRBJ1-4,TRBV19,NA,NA,TGTGCCAGTAGTATCAGTCCCTCCCCGCGGGGAGGGTTTTTGGAAAAACTGTTTTTT,CASSISPSPRGGFLEKLFF
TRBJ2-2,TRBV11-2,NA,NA,TGTGCCAGCAGGGACTGGGGGCGGATGAGGACCGGGGAGCTGTTTTTT,CASRDWGRMRTGELFF
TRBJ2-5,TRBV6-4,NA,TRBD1,TGTGCCAGCAGCGCCGGGACAGGGGGCGCGGGAGAGACCCAGTACTTC,CASSAGTGGAGETQYF
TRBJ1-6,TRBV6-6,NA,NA,TGTGCCAGCAGTTATCTTCTGGAGAATAATTCACCCCTCCACTTT,CASSYLLENNSPLHF
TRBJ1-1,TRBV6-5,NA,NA,TGTGCCAGCAGTTCGTCCGAGAGGGTCGAAGAGGCTTTCTTT,CASSSSERVEEAFF
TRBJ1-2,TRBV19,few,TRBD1,TGTGCCAGCCAGGGACAGGGTGGTAACTATGGCTACACCTTC,CASQGQGGNYGYTF
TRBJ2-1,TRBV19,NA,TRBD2,TGTGCCAGTAGTACGGGACTAGCATACAATGAGCAGTTCTTC,CASSTGLAYNEQFF
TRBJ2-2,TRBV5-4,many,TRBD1,TGTGCCAGCAGCTCGGCACCTTACAGGGGATCCACCGGGGAGCTGTTTTTT,CASSSAPYRGSTGELFF
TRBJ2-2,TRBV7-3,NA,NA,TGTGCCAGCAGCTTAAATCAGGCGGGGAACACCGGGGAGCTGTTTTTT,CASSLNQAGNTGELFF
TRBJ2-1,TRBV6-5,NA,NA,TGTGCCAGCAGTTATGGTGGCCACGAGCAGTTCTTC,CASSYGGHEQFF
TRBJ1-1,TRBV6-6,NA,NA,TGTGCCAGCAGTTCTCCCCGGACACGGACCCCTGAAGCTTTCTTT,CASSSPRTRTPEAFF
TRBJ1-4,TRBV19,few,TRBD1,TGTGCCAGCACCGGGACAGTCGAAAAACTGTTTTTT,CASTGTVEKLFF
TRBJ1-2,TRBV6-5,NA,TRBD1,TGTGCCAGCAGCACCTCAAGACAGGGGAGGTACACCTTC,CASSTSRQGRYTF
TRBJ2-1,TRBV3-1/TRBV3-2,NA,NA,TGTGCCAGCAGCCAACTGAGGGACAATGAGCAGTTCTTC,CASSQLRDNEQFF
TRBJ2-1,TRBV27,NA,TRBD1,TGTGCCAGCAGCTCAAAGGACAGGATTTACAATGAGCAGTTCTTC,CASSSKDRIYNEQFF
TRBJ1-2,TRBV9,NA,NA,TGTGCCAGCGCGGACTCAAAAAACTATGGCTACACCTTC,CASADSKNYGYTF
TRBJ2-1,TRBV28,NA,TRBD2,TGTGCCAGCAGTGCCCCGACTAGCGGGGCCCTCGGGGAGCAGTTCTTC,CASSAPTSGALGEQFF
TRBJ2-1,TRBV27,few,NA,TGTGCCAGCAGTTTAGTGTCGGGAATCAATGAGCAGTTCTTC,CASSLVSGINEQFF
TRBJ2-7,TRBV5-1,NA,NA,TGCGCCAGCAGTCCAGGGGACTCCTACGAGCAGTACTTC,CASSPGDSYEQYF
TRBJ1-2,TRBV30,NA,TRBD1,TGTGCCTGGCGGGGACAGGGGGCGAATGGCTACACCTTC,CAWRGQGANGYTF
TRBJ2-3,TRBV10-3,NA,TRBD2,TGTGCCATCAGTCGACTAGCGGACACAGATACGCAGTATTTT,CAISRLADTDTQYF
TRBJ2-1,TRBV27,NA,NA,TGTGCCAGCAGTTCCCAGACACCACAGGGCCCTGAGGTATACGATGAGCAGTTCTTC,CASSSQTPQGPEVYDEQFF
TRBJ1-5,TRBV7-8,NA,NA,TGTGCCAGCAGCCGGACGGGTAATCAGCCCCAGCATTTT,CASSRTGNQPQHF
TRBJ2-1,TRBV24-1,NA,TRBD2,TGTGCCACCAGCCAGGGACTAGCGGGCTACAATGAGCAGTTCTTC,CATSQGLAGYNEQFF
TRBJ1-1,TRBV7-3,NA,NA,TGTGCCAGCAGCTTAACCGGACAAACTGAAGCTTTCTTT,CASSLTGQTEAFF
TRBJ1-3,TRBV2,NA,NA,TGTGCCAGCAGTCCTACTGACATGAGCTCTGGAAACACCATATATTTT,CASSPTDMSSGNTIYF
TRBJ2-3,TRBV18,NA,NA,TGTGCCAGCTCACCACCGGCTAGCGGCACAGATACGCAGTATTTT,CASSPPASGTDTQYF